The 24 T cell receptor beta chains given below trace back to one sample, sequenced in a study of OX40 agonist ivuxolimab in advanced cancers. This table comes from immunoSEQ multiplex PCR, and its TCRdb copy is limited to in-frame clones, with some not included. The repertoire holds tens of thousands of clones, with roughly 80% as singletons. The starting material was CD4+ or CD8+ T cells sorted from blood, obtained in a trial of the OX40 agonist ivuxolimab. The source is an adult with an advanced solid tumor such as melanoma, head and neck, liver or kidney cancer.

As DNA, the CDR3 is TGTGCCAGCATCCCCGAGAAAGCTAACTATGGCTACACCTTC. As protein: CASIPEKANYGYTF. The chain links TRBV6-1 to TRBJ1-2; D ambiguous. V shed 7 bases and J shed 0 bases, with 12 bases lying between them. The CDR3 has 14 residues. Germline CDR1 reads MNHNS; CDR2 reads SASEGT.

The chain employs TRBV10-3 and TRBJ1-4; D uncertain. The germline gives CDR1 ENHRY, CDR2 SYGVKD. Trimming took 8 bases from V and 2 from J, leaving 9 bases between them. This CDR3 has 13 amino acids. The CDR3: CAISWATNEKLFF. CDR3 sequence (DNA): TGTGCCATCTCTTGGGCTACTAATGAAAAACTGTTTTTT.

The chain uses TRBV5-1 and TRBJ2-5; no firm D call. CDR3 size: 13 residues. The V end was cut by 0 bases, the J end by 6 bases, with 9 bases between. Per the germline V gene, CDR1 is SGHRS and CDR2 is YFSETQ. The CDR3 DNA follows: TGCGCCAGCAGCTTGGGGGCGGCCCAGACCCAGTACTTC. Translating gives CASSLGAAQTQYF.

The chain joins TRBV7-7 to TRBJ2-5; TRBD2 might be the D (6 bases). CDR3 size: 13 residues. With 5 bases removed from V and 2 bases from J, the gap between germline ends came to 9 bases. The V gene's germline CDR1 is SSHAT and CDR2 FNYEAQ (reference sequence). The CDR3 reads CASSRREQETQYF. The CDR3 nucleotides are TGTGCCAGCAGCCGCCGGGAGCAAGAGACCCAGTACTTC.

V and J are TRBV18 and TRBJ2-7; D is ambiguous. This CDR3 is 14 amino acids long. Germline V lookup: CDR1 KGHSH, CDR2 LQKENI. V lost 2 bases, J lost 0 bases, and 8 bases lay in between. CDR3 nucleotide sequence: TGTGCCAGCTCACCAGCACACCTCTCCTACGAGCAGTACTTC. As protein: CASSPAHLSYEQYF.

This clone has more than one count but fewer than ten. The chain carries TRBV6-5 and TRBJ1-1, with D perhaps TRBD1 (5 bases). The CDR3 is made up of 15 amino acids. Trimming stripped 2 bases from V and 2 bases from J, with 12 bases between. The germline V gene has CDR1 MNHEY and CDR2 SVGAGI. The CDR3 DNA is TGTGCCAGCAGTTACGGAGGAGGGGTAAACACTGAAGCTTTCTTT. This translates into CASSYGGGVNTEAFF.

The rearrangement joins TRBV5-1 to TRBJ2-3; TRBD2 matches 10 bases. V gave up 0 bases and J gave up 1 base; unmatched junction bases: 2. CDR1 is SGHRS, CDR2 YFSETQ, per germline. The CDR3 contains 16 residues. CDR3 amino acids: CASSLAGLAGTDTQYF. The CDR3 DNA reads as TGCGCCAGCAGCTTGGCCGGACTAGCGGGCACAGATACGCAGTATTTT.

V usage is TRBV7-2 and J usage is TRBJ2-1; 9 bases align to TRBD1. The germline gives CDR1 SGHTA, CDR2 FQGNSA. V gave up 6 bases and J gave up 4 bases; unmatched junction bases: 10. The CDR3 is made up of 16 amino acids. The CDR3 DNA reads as TGTGCCAGCAGTTTGGCCGGGACAGGGTCATACAATGAGCAGTTCTTC. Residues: CASSLAGTGSYNEQFF.

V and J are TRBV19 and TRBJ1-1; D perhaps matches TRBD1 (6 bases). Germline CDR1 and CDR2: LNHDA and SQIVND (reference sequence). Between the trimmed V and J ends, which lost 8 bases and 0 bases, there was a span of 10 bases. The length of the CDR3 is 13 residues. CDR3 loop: CASQDRLNTEAFF. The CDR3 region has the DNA TGTGCCAGTCAGGACAGATTGAACACTGAAGCTTTCTTT.

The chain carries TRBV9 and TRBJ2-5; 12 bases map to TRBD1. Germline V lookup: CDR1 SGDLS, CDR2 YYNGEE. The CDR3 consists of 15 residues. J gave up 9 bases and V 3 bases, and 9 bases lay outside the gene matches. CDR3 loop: CASSETPGQGAPQYF. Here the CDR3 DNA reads TGTGCCAGCAGCGAAACGCCGGGACAGGGGGCGCCCCAGTACTTC.

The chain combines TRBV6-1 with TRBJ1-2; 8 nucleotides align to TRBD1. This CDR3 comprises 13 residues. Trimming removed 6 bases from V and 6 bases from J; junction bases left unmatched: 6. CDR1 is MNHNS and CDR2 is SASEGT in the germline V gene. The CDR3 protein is CASSGRGLNGYTF. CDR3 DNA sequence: TGTGCCAGCAGCGGCAGGGGGCTTAATGGCTACACCTTC.

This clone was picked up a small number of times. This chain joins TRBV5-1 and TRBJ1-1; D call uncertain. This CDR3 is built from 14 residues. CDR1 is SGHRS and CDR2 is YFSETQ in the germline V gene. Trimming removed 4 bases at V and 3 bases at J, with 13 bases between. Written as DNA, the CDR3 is TGCGCCAGCAGCGTCCGGCAGGAGCACACTGAAGCTTTCTTT. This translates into CASSVRQEHTEAFF. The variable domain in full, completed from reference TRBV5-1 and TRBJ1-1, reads KAGVTQTPRYLIKTRGQQVTLSCSPISGHRSVSWYQQTPGQGLQFLFEYFSETQRNKGNFPGRFSGRQFSNSRSEMNVSTLELGDSALYLCASSVRQEHTEAFFGQGTRLTVV.

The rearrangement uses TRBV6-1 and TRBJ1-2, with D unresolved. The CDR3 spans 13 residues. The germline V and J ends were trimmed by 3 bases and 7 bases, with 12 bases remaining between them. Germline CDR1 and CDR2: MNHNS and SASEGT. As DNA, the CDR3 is TGTGCCAGCAGTGATACGGGGTACTCTGGCTACACCTTC. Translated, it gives CASSDTGYSGYTF.

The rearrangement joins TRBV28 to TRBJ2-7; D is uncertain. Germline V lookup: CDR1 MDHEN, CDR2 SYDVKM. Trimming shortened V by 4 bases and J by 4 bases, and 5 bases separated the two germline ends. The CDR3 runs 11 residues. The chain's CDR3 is CASSYAYEQYF. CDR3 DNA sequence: TGTGCCAGCAGTTATGCGTACGAGCAGTACTTC.

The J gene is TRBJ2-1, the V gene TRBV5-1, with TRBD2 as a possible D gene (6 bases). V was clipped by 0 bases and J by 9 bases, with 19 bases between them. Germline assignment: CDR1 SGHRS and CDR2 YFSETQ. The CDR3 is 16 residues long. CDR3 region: CASSLAPTSTLPEQFF. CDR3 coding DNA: TGCGCCAGCAGCTTGGCCCCAACTAGCACCCTACCTGAGCAGTTCTTC.

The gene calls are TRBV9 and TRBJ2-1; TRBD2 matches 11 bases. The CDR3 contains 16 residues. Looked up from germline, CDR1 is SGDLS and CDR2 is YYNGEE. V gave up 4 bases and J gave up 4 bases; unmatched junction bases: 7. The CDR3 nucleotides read TGTGCCAGCAGCAAAAAGGGGACTAGCGGATACAATGAGCAGTTCTTC. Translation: CASSKKGTSGYNEQFF.

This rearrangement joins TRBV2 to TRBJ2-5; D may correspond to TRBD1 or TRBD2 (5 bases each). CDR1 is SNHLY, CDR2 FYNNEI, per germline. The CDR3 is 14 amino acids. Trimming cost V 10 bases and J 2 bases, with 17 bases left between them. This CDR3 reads CAISSRDPQETQYF. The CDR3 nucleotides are TGTGCCATCTCGAGCCGGGACCCACAAGAGACCCAGTACTTC.

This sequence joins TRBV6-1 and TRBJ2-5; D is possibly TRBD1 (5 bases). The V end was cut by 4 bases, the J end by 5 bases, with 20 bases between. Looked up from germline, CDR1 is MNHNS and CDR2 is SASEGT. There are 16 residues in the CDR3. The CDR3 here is CASSAYPGSVEETQYF. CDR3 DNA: TGTGCCAGCAGTGCATATCCAGGGTCGGTTGAGGAGACCCAGTACTTC.

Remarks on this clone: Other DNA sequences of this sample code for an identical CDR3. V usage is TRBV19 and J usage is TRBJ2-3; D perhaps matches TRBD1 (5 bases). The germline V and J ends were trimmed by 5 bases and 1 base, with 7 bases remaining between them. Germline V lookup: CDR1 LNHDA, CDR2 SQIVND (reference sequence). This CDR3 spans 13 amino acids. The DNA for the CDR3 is TGTGCCAGTAGTGACAGAGGCACAGATACGCAGTATTTT. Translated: CASSDRGTDTQYF.

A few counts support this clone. The CDR3 sequence: CASSMGRSGLDTQYF. The CDR3 nucleotides are TGTGCCAGTAGTATGGGCAGATCCGGGTTGGATACGCAGTATTTT. This chain joins TRBV19 and TRBJ2-3; D ambiguous. This CDR3 contains 15 residues. CDR1 and CDR2 from the germline V gene are LNHDA and SQIVND (reference sequence). Trimming pared 3 bases from V and 6 bases from J, leaving 16 bases between.

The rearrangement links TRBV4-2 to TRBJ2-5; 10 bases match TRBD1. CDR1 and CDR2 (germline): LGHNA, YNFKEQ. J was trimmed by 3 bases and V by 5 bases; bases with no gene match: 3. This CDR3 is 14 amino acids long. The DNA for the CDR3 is TGTGCCAGCAGCTCCGGGACAGGGGAAGAGACCCAGTACTTC. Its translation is CASSSGTGEETQYF.

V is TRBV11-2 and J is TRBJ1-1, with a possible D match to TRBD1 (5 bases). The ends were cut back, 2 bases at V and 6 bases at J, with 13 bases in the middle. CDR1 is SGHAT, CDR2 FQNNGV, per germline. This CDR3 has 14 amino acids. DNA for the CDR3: TGTGCCAGCAGCTTACTGTCAGGGTCGGCTGAAGCTTTCTTT. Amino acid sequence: CASSLLSGSAEAFF.

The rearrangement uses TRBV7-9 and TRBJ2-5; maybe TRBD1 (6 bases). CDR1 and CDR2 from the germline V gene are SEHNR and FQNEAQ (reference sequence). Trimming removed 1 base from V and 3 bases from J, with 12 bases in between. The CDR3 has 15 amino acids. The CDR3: CASSLVRQDEETQYF. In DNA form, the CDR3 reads TGTGCCAGCAGCTTAGTGCGACAGGACGAAGAGACCCAGTACTTC.

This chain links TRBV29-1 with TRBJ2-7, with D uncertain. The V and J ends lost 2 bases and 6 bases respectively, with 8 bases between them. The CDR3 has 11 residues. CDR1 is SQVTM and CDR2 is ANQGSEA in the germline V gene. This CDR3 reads CSVETGSEQYF. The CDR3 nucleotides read TGCAGCGTTGAAACTGGAAGCGAGCAGTACTTC.